A selection of T cell receptor beta chains follows, all from one sample in a study of blood T cell repertoires in COVID-19. The method was immunoSEQ multiplex PCR; TCRdb's version includes in-frame clones alone and lacks a portion of them. The top ten clones hold 2% to 2.5% of a sample with around 300,000 clones, 80% to 90% of them seen once. Specimen: PBMCs or T cells enriched from blood (not recorded which). Receptors originate from a young woman who had recovered from COVID-19. The CDR3 runs from the conserved cysteine through the conserved F or W. Fields, in order: D gene, J gene, clone size, V gene, CDR3 DNA, CDR3 protein. The D gene is left open where the match is weak. Not every row has a clone size; where given, it reads once, few, many or a size class.

. TRBJ2-7 . TRBV9 TGTGCCAGCAGCGTCGGACAGAACGGGTACGAGCAGTACTTC CASSVGQNGYEQYF
TRBD1 TRBJ1-4 . TRBV5-1 TGCGCCAGCAGCTCCGCCGGACAGGGCTTTGAAAAACTGTTTTTT CASSSAGQGFEKLFF
. TRBJ2-7 . TRBV6-2/TRBV6-3 TGTGCCAGCAGCTCCGGGACTGCGGGCGAGCAGTACTTC CASSSGTAGEQYF
TRBD1 TRBJ2-1 . TRBV19 TGTGCCAGTACCTGGCAGGGGGCCCCTGAGCAGTTCTTC CASTWQGAPEQFF
. TRBJ1-1 once TRBV7-3 TGTGCCAGCAGCCCCAGGGGCAGGGTGGACACTGAAGCTTTCTTT CASSPRGRVDTEAFF
. TRBJ1-2 . TRBV6-5 TGTGCCAGCACGCTAACTCCGGGAGATAACTATGGCTACACCTTC CASTLTPGDNYGYTF
. TRBJ1-6 . TRBV5-1 TGCGCCAGCAGCTTGACCTCCATAGGGGTAGGGTCACCCCTCCACTTT CASSLTSIGVGSPLHF
. TRBJ1-1 once TRBV9 TGTGCCAGCAGCGTGGACAGTGTGAACACTGAAGCTTTCTTT CASSVDSVNTEAFF
TRBD1 TRBJ2-7 . TRBV27 TGTGCCAGCAGGACAGGGAATTCTTACGAGCAGTACTTC CASRTGNSYEQYF
. TRBJ1-2 . TRBV12-3/TRBV12-4 TGTGCCAGCAGTCCTCCGGGAAGAGGTGGCTACACCTTC CASSPPGRGGYTF
. TRBJ1-2 . TRBV28 TGTGCCAGCACCTCCTCGTCCAGGGGTGACTATGGCTACACCTTC CASTSSSRGDYGYTF
. TRBJ1-5 . TRBV7-9 TGTGCCAGCAGCTCGGGGAGGGGTCAGCCCCAGCATTTT CASSSGRGQPQHF
TRBD1 TRBJ1-2 . TRBV5-1 TGCGCCAGCAGCCCGAGTGACAGGGGAAACTATGGCTACACCTTC CASSPSDRGNYGYTF
. TRBJ1-3 few TRBV15 TGTGCCACCAGCAGAGATCCTGGTCGGGGAAACACCATATATTTT CATSRDPGRGNTIYF
TRBD1 TRBJ1-1 . TRBV6-4 TGTGCCAATACTCCGGACAGGTGGAACACTGAAGCTTTCTTT CANTPDRWNTEAFF
. TRBJ1-2 . TRBV20-1 TGCAGTGTCGACAGTAGCTATGGCTACACCTTC CSVDSSYGYTF
. TRBJ2-3 . TRBV28 TGTGCCAGCAGTTTATTCGGGGGAGATACGCAGTATTTT CASSLFGGDTQYF
TRBD2 TRBJ2-1 . TRBV14 TGTGCCAGCAGTCGGACTAGCGGGGTGGGGAATGAGCAGTTCTTC CASSRTSGVGNEQFF
. TRBJ1-1 . TRBV10-3 TGTGCCATCAGTGAGTCGGTCGGGGGGAACACTGAAGCTTTCTTT CAISESVGGNTEAFF
TRBD1 TRBJ2-7 . TRBV5-8 TGTGCCAGCAGCTCTAGACAGGGGCGGCCCTACGAGCAGTACTTC CASSSRQGRPYEQYF
TRBD1 TRBJ1-1 . TRBV6-5 TGTGCCAGCTCGGTCTGGGGACAGGGGCACACTGAAGCTTTCTTT CASSVWGQGHTEAFF
TRBD1 TRBJ2-2 . TRBV5-1 TGCGCCAGCAACTTACTGGGACAGGGAAAAACCGGGGAGCTGTTTTTT CASNLLGQGKTGELFF
. TRBJ1-5 . TRBV19 TGTGCCAGTAGTATGGGGCCAGGGGCTGGGCAGCCCCAGCATTTT CASSMGPGAGQPQHF
TRBD1 TRBJ1-1 . TRBV12-5 TGTGCTAGTGGCTGGGACAGCAACACTGAAGCTTTCTTT CASGWDSNTEAFF
. TRBJ1-1 once TRBV23-1 TGCGCCAGCAGTCAATCGAGCGGGGCCGGAAAGTTTATGAACACTGAAGCTTTCTTT CASSQSSGAGKFMNTEAFF
TRBD2 TRBJ2-1 . TRBV3-1/TRBV3-2 TGTGCCAGCAGCCCACCCCGGGCCGGGGGGGCCCCCGGTGAGCAGTTCTTC CASSPPRAGGAPGEQFF
TRBD1 TRBJ1-5 . TRBV4-1 TGCGCCAGCAGCCAGGGACAGGGAAGGAGCAATCAGCCCCAGCATTTT CASSQGQGRSNQPQHF
TRBD1 TRBJ1-5 . TRBV2 TGTGCCAGCAGTCGGGACAGGGGAGTTCAGCCCCAGCATTTT CASSRDRGVQPQHF
. TRBJ2-5 . TRBV2 TGTGCCAGCAGTAGCATAGCGGTCCAAGAGACCCAGTACTTC CASSSIAVQETQYF
. TRBJ1-6 few TRBV11-2 TGTGCCAGCAGCTTACAGAATTCACCCCTCCACTTT CASSLQNSPLHF
TRBD1 TRBJ1-2 . TRBV27 TGTGCCAGCAGCGAGACCGGGACAGGGAACTATGGCTACACCTTC CASSETGTGNYGYTF
. TRBJ1-3 . TRBV6-5 TGTGCCAGCACCGCGGGACTCTCTGGAAACACCATATATTTT CASTAGLSGNTIYF
. TRBJ1-5 . TRBV3-1/TRBV3-2 TGTGCCAGCAGCCAAGGAATGGGGGCTAGCAATCAGCCCCAGCATTTT CASSQGMGASNQPQHF
TRBD1 TRBJ1-6 . TRBV4-2 TGTGCCAGCAGCCAAAGACAGGGCTCCTATAATTCACCCCTCCACTTT CASSQRQGSYNSPLHF
TRBD1 TRBJ1-5 . TRBV3-1/TRBV3-2 TGTGCCAGCAGCCAAGGTTGGAACAGGGGGCATCAGCCCCAGCATTTT CASSQGWNRGHQPQHF
. TRBJ1-2 . TRBV6-1 TGTGCCAGCAGTGAAAACAGGGAGTACGGCTACACCTTC CASSENREYGYTF
TRBD2 TRBJ2-3 . TRBV18 TGTGCCAGCTCACCCCGAGGTAGCGGGGGGGTAAATACGCAGTATTTT CASSPRGSGGVNTQYF
TRBD1 TRBJ1-1 once TRBV6-5 TGTGCCAGCAGTCTGCGGACAGGGGGTGAAGCTTTCTTT CASSLRTGGEAFF
. TRBJ1-6 . TRBV19 TGTGCCAGTAGTATGGCAGGGTCACCCCTCCACTTT CASSMAGSPLHF
. TRBJ1-2 . TRBV6-5 TGTGCCAGCAGTTACTCATCGCAGGATTACTATGGCTACACCTTC CASSYSSQDYYGYTF
TRBD1 TRBJ1-2 . TRBV18 TGTGCCAGCTCACCACCCGACAGGGTTTATGGCTACACCTTC CASSPPDRVYGYTF
. TRBJ1-5 . TRBV28 TGTGCCAGCACTTCCTCCGGGGGGGCACTGGAAAATCAGCCCCAGCATTTT CASTSSGGALENQPQHF
. TRBJ1-3 . TRBV6-5 TGTGCCAGCAGTTACTTAGCAGGGTCATTTGGAAACACCATATATTTT CASSYLAGSFGNTIYF
. TRBJ1-1 once TRBV10-2 TGCGCCAGCAGTGATGAGGTTAACACTGAAGCTTTCTTT CASSDEVNTEAFF
TRBD1 TRBJ1-1 . TRBV30 TGTGCCTGGAGTCTCGGACAGGGGTCACACACTGAAGCTTTCTTT CAWSLGQGSHTEAFF
. TRBJ1-3 once TRBV6-5 TGTGCCAGCAGTCAACAGGGCACTGGAAACACCATATATTTT CASSQQGTGNTIYF
. TRBJ1-5 . TRBV29-1 TGCAGCGCCGCGCGGGAGGGTAGCAATCAGCCCCAGCATTTT CSAAREGSNQPQHF
TRBD1 TRBJ1-6 many TRBV6-5 TGTGCCAGCAGCCCGACAGGGGAGGATTCACCCCTCCACTTT CASSPTGEDSPLHF
. TRBJ1-3 . TRBV3-1/TRBV3-2 TGTGCCAGCAGCCAAGAGAGGGGGTGGAACACCATATATTTT CASSQERGWNTIYF
. TRBJ1-2 . TRBV12-3/TRBV12-4 TGTGCCAGCAGTTTAGACAGGGTGGGTGGCTACACCTTC CASSLDRVGGYTF
TRBD2 TRBJ2-5 . TRBV6-5 TGTGCCAGCAAGGTTAGCGGGGGGGCACGAGAGACCCAGTACTTC CASKVSGGARETQYF